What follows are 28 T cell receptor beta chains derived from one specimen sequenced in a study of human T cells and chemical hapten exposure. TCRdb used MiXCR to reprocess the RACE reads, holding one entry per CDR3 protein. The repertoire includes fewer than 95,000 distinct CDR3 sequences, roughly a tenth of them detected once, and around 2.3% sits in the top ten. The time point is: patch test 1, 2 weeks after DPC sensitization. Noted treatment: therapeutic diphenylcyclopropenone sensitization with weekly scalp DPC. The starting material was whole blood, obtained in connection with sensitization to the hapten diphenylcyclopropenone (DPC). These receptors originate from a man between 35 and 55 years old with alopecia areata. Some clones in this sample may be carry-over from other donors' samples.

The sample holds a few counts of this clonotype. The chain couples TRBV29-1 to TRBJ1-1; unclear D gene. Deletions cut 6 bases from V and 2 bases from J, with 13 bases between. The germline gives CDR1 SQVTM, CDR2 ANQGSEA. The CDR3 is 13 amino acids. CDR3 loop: CSVGEQFNTEAFF. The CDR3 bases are TGCAGCGTGGGTGAACAGTTCAACACTGAAGCTTTCTTT.

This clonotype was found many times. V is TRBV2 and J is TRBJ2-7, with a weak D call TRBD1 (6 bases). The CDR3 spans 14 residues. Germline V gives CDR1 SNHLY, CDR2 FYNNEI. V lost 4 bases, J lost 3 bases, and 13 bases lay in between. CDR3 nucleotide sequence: TGTGCCAGCAGTGGACAGGCGGTCAGCTACGAGCAGTACTTC. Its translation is CASSGQAVSYEQYF.

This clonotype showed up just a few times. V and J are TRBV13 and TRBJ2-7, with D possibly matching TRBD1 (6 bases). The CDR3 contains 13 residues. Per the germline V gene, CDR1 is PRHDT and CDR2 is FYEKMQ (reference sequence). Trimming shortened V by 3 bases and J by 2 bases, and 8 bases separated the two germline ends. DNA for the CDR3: TGTGCCAGCAGCTTCGGACAGACCTACGAGCAGTACTTC. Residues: CASSFGQTYEQYF.

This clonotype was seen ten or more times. In nucleotides, the CDR3 is TGTGCCAGCAGTATTAGCGGGATCAATGGCGGGGAGCTGTTTTTT. Its protein product is CASSISGINGGELFF. This chain joins TRBV2 and TRBJ2-2, with TRBD2 matching 8 bases. The germline CDR1 and CDR2 sequences are SNHLY and FYNNEI. This CDR3 contains 15 residues. J gave up 7 bases and V 5 bases, and 9 bases lay outside the gene matches.

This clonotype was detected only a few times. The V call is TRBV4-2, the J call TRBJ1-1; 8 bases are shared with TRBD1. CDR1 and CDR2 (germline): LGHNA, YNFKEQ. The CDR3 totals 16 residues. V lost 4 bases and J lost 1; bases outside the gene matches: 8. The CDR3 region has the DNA TGTGCCAGCAGCCCCGCTTGGACAGGGACGAACACTGAAGCTTTCTTT. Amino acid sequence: CASSPAWTGTNTEAFF.

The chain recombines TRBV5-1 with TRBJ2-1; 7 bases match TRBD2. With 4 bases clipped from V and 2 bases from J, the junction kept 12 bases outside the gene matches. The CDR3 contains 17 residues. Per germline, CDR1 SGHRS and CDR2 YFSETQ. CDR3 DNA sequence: TGCGCCAGCAGCCAACCCACCCTAGCGGCTACCTACAATGAGCAGTTCTTC. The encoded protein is CASSQPTLAATYNEQFF. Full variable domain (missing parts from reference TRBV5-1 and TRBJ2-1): KAGVTQTPRYLIKTRGQQVTLSCSPISGHRSVSWYQQTPGQGLQFLFEYFSETQRNKGNFPGRFSGRQFSNSRSEMNVSTLELGDSALYLCASSQPTLAATYNEQFFGPGTRLTVL.

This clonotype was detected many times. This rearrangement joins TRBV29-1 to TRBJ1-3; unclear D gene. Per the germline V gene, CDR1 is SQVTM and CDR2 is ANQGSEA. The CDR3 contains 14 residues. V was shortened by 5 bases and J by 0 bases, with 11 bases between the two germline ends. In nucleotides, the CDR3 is TGCAGCGTTCACACCTCAAGCTCTGGAAACACCATATATTTT. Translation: CSVHTSSSGNTIYF. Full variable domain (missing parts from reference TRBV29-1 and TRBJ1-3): SAVISQKPSRDICQRGTSLTIQCQVDSQVTMMFWYRQQPGQSLTLIATANQGSEATYESGFVIDKFPISRPNLTFSTLTVSNMSPEDSSIYLCSVHTSSSGNTIYFGEGSWLTVV.

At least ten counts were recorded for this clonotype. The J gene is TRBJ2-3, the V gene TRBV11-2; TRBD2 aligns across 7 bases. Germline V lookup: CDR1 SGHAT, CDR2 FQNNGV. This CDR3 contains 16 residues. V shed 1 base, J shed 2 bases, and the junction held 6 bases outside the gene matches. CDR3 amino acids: CASSLGSSGITDTQYF. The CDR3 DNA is TGTGCCAGCAGCTTAGGGTCCAGCGGGATCACAGATACGCAGTATTTT.

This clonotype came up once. CDR3 amino acids: CASSQDRTSGSQYNEQFF. The CDR3 DNA reads TGTGCCAGCAGCCAAGATCGGACTAGCGGGAGCCAATACAATGAGCAGTTCTTC. V gene TRBV4-2 combines with J gene TRBJ2-1; 13 bases align to TRBD2. The CDR3 runs 18 residues. Trimming cost V 0 bases and J 4 bases; bases outside gene matches: 6. Per germline, CDR1 LGHNA and CDR2 YNFKEQ.

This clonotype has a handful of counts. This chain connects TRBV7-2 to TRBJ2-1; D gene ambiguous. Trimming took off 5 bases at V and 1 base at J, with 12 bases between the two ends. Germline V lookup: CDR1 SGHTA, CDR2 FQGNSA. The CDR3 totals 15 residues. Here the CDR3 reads CASSLSGQSYNEQFF. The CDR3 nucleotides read TGTGCCAGCAGCCTCTCCGGGCAGTCCTACAATGAGCAGTTCTTC. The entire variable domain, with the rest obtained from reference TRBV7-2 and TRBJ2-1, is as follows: GAGVSQSPSNKVTEKGKDVELRCDPISGHTALYWYRQSLGQGLEFLIYFQGNSAPDKSGLPSDRFSAERTGGSVSTLTIQRTQQEDSAVYLCASSLSGQSYNEQFFGPGTRLTVL.

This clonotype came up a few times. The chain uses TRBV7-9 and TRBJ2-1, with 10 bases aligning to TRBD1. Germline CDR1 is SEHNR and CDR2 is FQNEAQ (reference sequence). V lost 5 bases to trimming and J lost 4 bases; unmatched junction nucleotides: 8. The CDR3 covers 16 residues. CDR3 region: CASSDWGDRGYNEQFF. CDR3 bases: TGTGCCAGCAGCGATTGGGGGGACAGGGGATACAATGAGCAGTTCTTC.

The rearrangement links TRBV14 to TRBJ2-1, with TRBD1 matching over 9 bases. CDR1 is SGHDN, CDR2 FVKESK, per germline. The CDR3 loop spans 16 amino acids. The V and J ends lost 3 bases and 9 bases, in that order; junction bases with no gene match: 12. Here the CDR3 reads CASSHSGDRDASEQFF. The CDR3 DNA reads TGTGCCAGCAGCCACTCGGGGGACAGGGACGCGAGTGAGCAGTTCTTC.

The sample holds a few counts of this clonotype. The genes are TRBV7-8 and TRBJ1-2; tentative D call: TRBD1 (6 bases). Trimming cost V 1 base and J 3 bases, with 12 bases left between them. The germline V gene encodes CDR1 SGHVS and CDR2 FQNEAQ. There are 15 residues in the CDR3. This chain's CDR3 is CASSLGIGGHYGYTF. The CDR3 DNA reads TGTGCCAGCAGCTTAGGAATCGGGGGCCACTATGGCTACACCTTC.

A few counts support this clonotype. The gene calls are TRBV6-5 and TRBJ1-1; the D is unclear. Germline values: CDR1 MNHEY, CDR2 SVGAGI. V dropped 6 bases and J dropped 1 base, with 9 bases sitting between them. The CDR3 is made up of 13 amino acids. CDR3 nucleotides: TGTGCCAGCAGCATACAAGGGAACACTGAAGCTTTCTTT. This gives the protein CASSIQGNTEAFF.

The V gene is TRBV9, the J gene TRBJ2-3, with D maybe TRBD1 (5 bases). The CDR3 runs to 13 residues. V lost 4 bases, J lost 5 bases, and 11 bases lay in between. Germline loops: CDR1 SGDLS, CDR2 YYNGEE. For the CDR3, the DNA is TGTGCCAGCAGCCGACAGTTTGGAGATACGCAGTATTTT. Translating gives CASSRQFGDTQYF.

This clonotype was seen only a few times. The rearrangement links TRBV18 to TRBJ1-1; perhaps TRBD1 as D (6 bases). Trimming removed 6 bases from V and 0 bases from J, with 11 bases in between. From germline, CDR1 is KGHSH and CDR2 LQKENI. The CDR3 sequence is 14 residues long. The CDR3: CASSPGDMNTEAFF. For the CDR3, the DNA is TGTGCCAGCTCCCCAGGGGACATGAACACTGAAGCTTTCTTT. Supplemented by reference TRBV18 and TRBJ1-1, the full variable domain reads NAGVMQNPRHLVRRRGQEARLRCSPMKGHSHVYWYRQLPEEGLKFMVYLQKENIIDESGMPKERFSAEFPKEGPSILRIQQVVRGDSAAYFCASSPGDMNTEAFFGQGTRLTVV.

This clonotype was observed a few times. The CDR3 is CASSTLSGTSGSRSRDTQYF. CDR3 bases: TGTGCCAGCAGTACCCTGTCCGGGACTAGCGGGAGTAGGTCTCGGGATACGCAGTATTTT. The chain has TRBV28 and TRBJ2-3; 14 bases map to TRBD2. J was trimmed by 6 bases and V by 5 bases; bases with no gene match: 19. Germline V lookup: CDR1 MDHEN, CDR2 SYDVKM. CDR3 length equals 20 residues.

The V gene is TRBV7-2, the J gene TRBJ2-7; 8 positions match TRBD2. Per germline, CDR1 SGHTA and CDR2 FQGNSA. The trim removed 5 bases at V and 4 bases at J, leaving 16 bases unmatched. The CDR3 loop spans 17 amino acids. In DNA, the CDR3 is TGTGCCAGCAGCAAGGGGGTCGGCGGGAGGAATTTTTACGAGCAGTACGTC. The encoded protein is CASSKGVGGRNFYEQYV.

CDR3 protein: CASSPPVWVLSTDTQYF. The DNA of the CDR3 is TGTGCCAGCTCACCACCGGTCTGGGTCCTTAGCACAGATACGCAGTATTTT. The J gene is TRBJ2-3, the V gene TRBV18; D is unclear. V was cut by 0 bases and J by 0 bases, with 13 bases left in between. Germline V gene data show CDR1 as KGHSH and CDR2 as LQKENI. The length of the CDR3 is 17 residues.

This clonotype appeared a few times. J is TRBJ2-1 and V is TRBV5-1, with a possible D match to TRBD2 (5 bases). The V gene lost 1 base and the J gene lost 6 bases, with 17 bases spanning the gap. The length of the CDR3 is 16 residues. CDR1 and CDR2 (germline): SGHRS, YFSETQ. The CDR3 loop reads CASSLFPEAAPNEQFF. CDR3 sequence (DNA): TGCGCCAGCAGCTTGTTTCCGGAGGCCGCCCCCAATGAGCAGTTCTTC. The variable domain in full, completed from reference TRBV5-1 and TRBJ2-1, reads KAGVTQTPRYLIKTRGQQVTLSCSPISGHRSVSWYQQTPGQGLQFLFEYFSETQRNKGNFPGRFSGRQFSNSRSEMNVSTLELGDSALYLCASSLFPEAAPNEQFFGPGTRLTVL.

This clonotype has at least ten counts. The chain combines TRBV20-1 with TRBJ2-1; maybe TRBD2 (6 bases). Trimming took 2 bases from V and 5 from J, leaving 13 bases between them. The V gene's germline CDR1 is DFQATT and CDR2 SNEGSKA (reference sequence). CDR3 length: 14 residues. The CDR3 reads CSARRAEGNNEQFF. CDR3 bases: TGCAGTGCTAGAAGGGCGGAGGGCAACAATGAGCAGTTCTTC.

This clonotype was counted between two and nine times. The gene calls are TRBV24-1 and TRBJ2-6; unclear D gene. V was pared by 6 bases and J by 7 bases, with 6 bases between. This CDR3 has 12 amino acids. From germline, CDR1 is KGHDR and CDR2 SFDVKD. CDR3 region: CATSPRANVLTF. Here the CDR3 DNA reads TGTGCCACCAGTCCACGAGCCAACGTCCTGACTTTC.

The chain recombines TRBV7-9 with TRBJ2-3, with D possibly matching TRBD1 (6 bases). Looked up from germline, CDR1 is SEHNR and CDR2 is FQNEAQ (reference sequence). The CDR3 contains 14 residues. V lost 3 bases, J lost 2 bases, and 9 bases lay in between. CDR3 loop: CASSFPGDTDTQYF. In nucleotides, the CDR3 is TGTGCCAGCAGCTTTCCAGGGGACACAGATACGCAGTATTTT.

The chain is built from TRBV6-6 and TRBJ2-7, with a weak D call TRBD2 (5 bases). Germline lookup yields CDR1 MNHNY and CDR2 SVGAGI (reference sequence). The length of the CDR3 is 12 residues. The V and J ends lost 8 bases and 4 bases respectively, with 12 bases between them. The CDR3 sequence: CASEDGDYEQYF. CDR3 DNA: TGTGCCAGCGAGGACGGGGATTACGAGCAGTACTTC.

CDR3 nucleotide sequence: TGCAGCGTTGCCCAGACACCTTTCTACAATGAGCAGTTCTTC. Protein product: CSVAQTPFYNEQFF. The chain uses TRBV29-1 and TRBJ2-1; unclear D gene. The germline V gene has CDR1 SQVTM and CDR2 ANQGSEA. The V and J ends lost 4 bases and 3 bases respectively, with 13 bases between them. The CDR3 runs 14 residues.

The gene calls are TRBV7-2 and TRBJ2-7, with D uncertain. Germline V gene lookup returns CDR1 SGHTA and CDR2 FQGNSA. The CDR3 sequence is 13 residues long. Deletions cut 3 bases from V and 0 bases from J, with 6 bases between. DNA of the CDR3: TGTGCCAGCAGCTTCGGCAGCTCCTACGAGCAGTACGTC. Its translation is CASSFGSSYEQYV.

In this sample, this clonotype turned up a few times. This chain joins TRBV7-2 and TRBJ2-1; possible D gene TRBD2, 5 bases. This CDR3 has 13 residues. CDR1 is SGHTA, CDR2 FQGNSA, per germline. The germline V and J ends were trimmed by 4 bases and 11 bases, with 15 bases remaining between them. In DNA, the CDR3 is TGTGCCAGCAGCTCGCGGGCCCTAAGGCAGCAGTTCTTC. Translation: CASSSRALRQQFF.

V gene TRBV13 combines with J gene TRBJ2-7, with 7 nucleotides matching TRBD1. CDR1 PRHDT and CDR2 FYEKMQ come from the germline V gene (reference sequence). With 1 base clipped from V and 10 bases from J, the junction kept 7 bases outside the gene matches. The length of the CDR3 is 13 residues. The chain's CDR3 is CASSLAVAGGQYF. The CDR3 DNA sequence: TGTGCCAGCAGCTTAGCGGTCGCAGGGGGACAGTACTTC.